This T cell receptor beta chain was sequenced during a study of T cell clonotyping in hematopoietic cell transplantation. Study observations and caveats: At the given depth, recipient repertoires were over 95% de novo clonotypes. After transplant, recipient diversity fell while pathologically expanded clonotypes grew through day 180. Higher Inverse Simpson Index values in graft donor and pretransplant recipient predicted broader posttransplant TCR diversity.

The time point denotes: recipient sample about 28 days before transplant, after cytoreduction. Samples: about 28 days before transplant, then days 30, 100 and 180 after. Method: immunoSEQ multiplex PCR; TCRdb's copy keeps in-frame clones and lacks some. This sample has some 29,000 clones; around 82% occur once, and the top ten carry about 1.8%. Germline assignment: CDR1 SEHNR and CDR2 FQNEAQ (reference sequence). The CDR3 length is 17 residues. The trim removed 5 bases at V and 6 bases at J, leaving 12 bases unmatched. Remarks on this clone: Its antigen is undetermined.

The receptor's source is a man in his forties with acute myeloid leukemia. Some clones in this sample may be carry-over from other donors' samples. This specimen consisted of peripheral blood mononuclear cells, obtained before stem cell transplant. V usage is TRBV7-9 and J usage is TRBJ2-7; 14 bases are a match to TRBD2. CDR3 coding DNA: TGTGCCAGCAGCCTGGGACTAGCGGGGGTATCGGGGCTCGAGCAGTACTTC. Its translation: CASSLGLAGVSGLEQYF.